This note documents a single T cell receptor (beta chain) sequence. Its cognate antigen has yet to be identified. Base qualities are missing; no much larger clone stands one base away. This specimen belongs to a study of T-cell reconstitution after alpha-beta-depleted transplantation in children listed by TCRdb under 2016. About the investigation overall: The study quantitatively tracked T-cell immune reconstitution after TCRalphabeta/CD19-depleted allogeneic hematopoietic cell transplantation in children using TCR repertoire profiling.

Taken from cysteine to phenylalanine, the CDR3 has 16 residues. The entry retains the CDR3 DNA only, 48 bases that are in frame from base 1. The germline V gene (reference sequence) sets CDR1 to DFQATT and CDR2 to SNEGSKA. V sheds 1 base and J sheds 0 bases, leaving 12 bases between their ends. Findings and caveats that apply to the study as a whole: Over the following months the frequencies of hyperexpanded clones went down, and after one year T-cell counts and TCRbeta diversity were mostly credited to newly produced T cells. The apparently early recovery of alphabetaT-cell counts about two months after transplant reportedly depended on only several hundred rapidly expanded clones that came from non-depleted graft cells. In some patients, the high TCRbeta diversity seen at day 60 was put down to recipient T cells and intrathymic progenitors that had survived conditioning.

Library method: PCR. Instrument on record: Illumina HiSeq 2500. Molecular barcoding was employed in the preparation of TCR libraries, with unique molecular identifiers being used to normalize TCRbeta repertoire quantification. TCRdb itself trimmed the public reads at Q25 with fastp, ran MiXCR and retained productive beta chains. Merged by CDR3 protein, the rows form single entries marked with the most common genes and DNA. For this sample there are 610,000 or so distinct CDR3 sequences; 25% to 30% appear just once. Under 45% of the sample lies in the top ten. In light of the paper, this sample's treatment or condition label describes: allogeneic hematopoietic cell transplantation with graft depleted of TCRalphabeta T cells and CD19 B cells. The children who served as transplant recipients had been given grafts of TCRalphabeta/CD19-depleted allogeneic hematopoietic cells.

The sequence was collected from a boy younger than two with Wiskott-Aldrich syndrome, due to receive a stem cell transplant. The chain is encoded by TRBV20-1 joined to TRBJ2-2; confidence is insufficient to name the D gene. Specimen: PBMCs, collected before TCRalphabeta/CD19-depleted stem cell transplant. Here the CDR3 is given as CSARVVSFANTGELFF. The DNA is TGCAGTGCTAGAGTTGTGAGTTTCGCGAACACCGGGGAGCTGTTTTTT.